This passage covers 5 T cell receptor beta chains from one sample sequenced in a study of radiotherapy plus CTLA-4 blockade in lung cancer. TCRdb's table, derived via immunoSEQ multiplex PCR, lists solely in-frame clones and lacks some. The sample lists about 31,000 clones, roughly 71% occurring once. This material consisted of peripheral blood, taken from a patient treated with radiotherapy plus ipilimumab. The receptors stem from a human donor with non-small cell lung cancer whose response to radiotherapy plus ipilimumab could not be evaluated.

J is TRBJ2-1 and V is TRBV27, with 9 positions matching TRBD1. The V and J ends lost 8 bases and 7 bases, in that order; junction bases with no gene match: 9. The CDR3 runs 14 residues. From germline, CDR1 is MNHEY and CDR2 SMNVEV (reference sequence). CDR3 amino acids: CASGTRDRVNEQFF. The CDR3 nucleotides read TGTGCCAGCGGGACCCGGGACAGGGTAAATGAGCAGTTCTTC.

This clone was counted between two and nine times. No DNA is shown, since the ends of the CDR3 on it are uncertain; the CDR3 is the one TCRdb lists. The chain combines TRBV7-9 with TRBJ2-5; TRBD1 is the table's D call, not checked against the DNA. Germline V lookup: CDR1 SEHNR, CDR2 FQNEAQ (reference sequence). The CDR3 length is 14 residues, termini included. CDR3 residues: CASSFILAQETQYF.

This chain uses TRBV5-6 with TRBJ2-2; perhaps TRBD2 as D (5 bases). This CDR3 is 16 amino acids long. V lost 2 bases and J lost 0, with 11 bases in between. Per the germline V gene, CDR1 is SGHDT and CDR2 is YYEEEE. CDR3 sequence (DNA): TGTGCCAGCAGCTTTGGGTCGGGGACGAACACCGGGGAGCTGTTTTTT. Translation: CASSFGSGTNTGELFF.

The rearrangement joins TRBV2 to TRBJ1-1; a possible D gene is TRBD1 (6 bases). Trimming removed 10 bases at V and 0 bases at J, with 12 bases between. The CDR3 runs to 13 residues. Germline values: CDR1 SNHLY, CDR2 FYNNEI. The CDR3, as DNA: TGTGCCACCACCGGACAGATGAACACTGAAGCTTTCTTT. Amino acid sequence: CATTGQMNTEAFF.

V usage is TRBV5-4 and J usage is TRBJ2-7; a possible D gene is TRBD2 (6 bases). V shed 2 bases and J shed 2 bases, with 17 bases lying between them. CDR1 is SGHNT, CDR2 YYREEE, per germline (reference sequence). The length of the CDR3 is 16 residues. The CDR3: CASSLGGTSFTYEQYF. CDR3 nucleotides: TGTGCCAGCAGCTTAGGCGGGACTTCCTTTACCTACGAGCAGTACTTC. Filled out from reference TRBV5-4 and TRBJ2-7, the complete variable domain reads ETGVTQSPTHLIKTRGQQVTLRCSSQSGHNTVSWYQQALGQGPQFIFQYYREEENGRGNFPPRFSGLQFPNYSSELNVNALELDDSALYLCASSLGGTSFTYEQYFGPGTRLTVT.